These 16 T cell receptor beta chains originate from one sample sequenced in a study of CD39 and CD103 CD8 tumor-infiltrating T cells (dated by TCRdb to between 2017 and 2018). The protocol used for the library was the immunoSEQ multiplex PCR assay. As stored in TCRdb, this immuneACCESS dataset retains in-frame rearrangements with V and J assigned. A fraction of the clones does not appear; measured against another copy, unresolved V genes explain less than half of the discrepancy, and the remainder lacks a known reason. The sample contains around 7,700 clones, over 60% of them found a single time. The ten largest clones add up to roughly three fifths of the sample. Material for sequencing was CD8+ T cells sorted from blood. The sample's cell subset or site label, decoded: total memory CD8 T cells (CD45RA-CCR7+/-) from blood or uninvolved lymph node. The receptors derive from a human donor with head and neck squamous cell carcinoma.

This chain connects TRBV27 to TRBJ2-1, with 13 bases aligning to TRBD2. The J segment lost 9 bases and the V segment lost 2 bases, leaving 10 bases of the junction unmatched. Germline V CDR1 and CDR2: MNHEY, SMNVEV (reference sequence). CDR3 length: 17 amino acids. CDR3 nucleotide sequence: TGTGCCAGCAGTTTAATCCAACTGGGACTAGCGGGGACTGAGCAGTTCTTC. Translated: CASSLIQLGLAGTEQFF.

This chain uses TRBV4-1 with TRBJ2-7; tentative D call: TRBD2 (6 bases). CDR3 size: 14 residues. V was cut by 5 bases and J by 1 base, with 12 bases left in between. Germline values: CDR1 MGHRA, CDR2 YSYEKL. The DNA of the CDR3 is TGCGCCAGCAGCGACGGGGGATTTTCCTACGAGCAGTACTTC. Protein: CASSDGGFSYEQYF.

This clone has only a few counts. This sequence joins TRBV4-3 and TRBJ2-5, with 8 bases aligning to TRBD2. Germline V gene lookup returns CDR1 LGHNA and CDR2 YSLEER. Unmatched junction bases numbered 6, after V lost 2 bases and J lost 4 bases. This CDR3 spans 15 amino acids. In nucleotides, the CDR3 is TGCGCCAGCAGCCAAAATAGCGGGGTTGGAGAGACCCAGTACTTC. Translation: CASSQNSGVGETQYF.

The V call is TRBV23-1, the J call TRBJ1-1; D is unresolved. TRBV23-1 is filed as an ORF, its function uncertain. The V end was cut by 6 bases, the J end by 5 bases, with 10 bases between. The CDR3 is made up of 12 amino acids. The CDR3 protein is CASRKTRTEAFF. CDR3 DNA: TGCGCCAGCAGGAAGACAAGAACTGAAGCTTTCTTT.

This chain joins TRBV19 and TRBJ2-7, with 11 nucleotides matching TRBD2. The CDR3 runs to 14 residues. Germline V gene sequence: CDR1 LNHDA, CDR2 SQIVND (reference sequence). The V and J ends lost 6 bases and 6 bases, in that order; junction bases with no gene match: 7. CDR3 loop: CASRISGGAAEQYF. In DNA, the CDR3 is TGTGCCAGTAGAATTAGCGGGGGGGCCGCCGAGCAGTACTTC.

This clone ranks as medium-sized (0.01 to 0.1%). V and J are TRBV21-1 and TRBJ1-1. TRBV21-1 is marked as a pseudogene. This CDR3 is built from 9 residues. Here the CDR3 reads CASKGSAFF. The CDR3 bases are TGTGCCAGCAAGGGATCGGCTTTCTTT.

The rearrangement joins TRBV7-9 to TRBJ2-7; 7 bases fit TRBD1. The CDR3 contains 14 residues. Germline trimming cut 3 bases from V and 6 bases from J; bases unmatched to any gene: 8. Per the germline V gene, CDR1 is SEHNR and CDR2 is FQNEAQ (reference sequence). CDR3 nucleotide sequence: TGTGCCAGCAGCTTGGACACAGGGGAAGGCGAGCAGTACTTC. This sequence encodes CASSLDTGEGEQYF.

There are a few counts of this clone. The genes are TRBV5-6 and TRBJ2-7; D is ambiguous. Germline V gives CDR1 SGHDT, CDR2 YYEEEE. This CDR3 has 14 amino acids. Trimming took off 4 bases at V and 7 bases at J, with 18 bases between the two ends. The CDR3 is CASSPDGPSWEQYF. CDR3 nucleotides: TGTGCCAGCAGCCCCGACGGGCCCTCCTGGGAGCAGTACTTC.

This clone was detected a few times. The V call is TRBV10-2, the J call TRBJ2-7, with D uncertain. Germline CDR1 reads WSHSY; CDR2 reads SAAADI. The CDR3 has 11 amino acids. Trimming pared 8 bases from V and 9 bases from J, leaving 14 bases between. CDR3 coding DNA: TGCGCCAGCCTTACCTCTCGAAGGCAGTACTTC. Its translation is CASLTSRRQYF.

The V gene is TRBV9, the J gene TRBJ1-2, with D tentatively TRBD1 (6 bases). CDR1 and CDR2 (germline): SGDLS, YYNGEE. Between the trimmed V and J ends, which lost 3 bases and 6 bases, there was a span of 12 bases. The CDR3 consists of 13 residues. The CDR3 region is CASSGTASHGYTF. DNA of the CDR3: TGTGCCAGCAGCGGGACAGCGAGCCATGGCTACACCTTC.

The gene calls are TRBV6-5 and TRBJ2-3; maybe TRBD2 (5 bases). This CDR3 contains 14 residues. V was cut by 9 bases and J by 1 base, with 14 bases left in between. Germline-derived CDR1 and CDR2 are MNHEY and SVGAGI. The CDR3 region is CARASDSGTDTQYF. CDR3 in DNA: TGTGCCAGGGCGAGTGATAGCGGCACAGATACGCAGTATTTT.

This clone was seen more than once but under ten times. The rearrangement joins TRBV7-2 to TRBJ1-2, with TRBD1 matching 8 bases. CDR1 is SGHTA and CDR2 is FQGNSA in the germline V gene. V gave up 10 bases and J gave up 8 bases; unmatched junction bases: 12. CDR3 length: 13 amino acids. CDR3 in DNA: TGTGCCAATACCCAGGGGGCCCTCGGGGGCTACACCTTC. Translation: CANTQGALGGYTF.

The CDR3 sequence is CASSLLGTSGTSNEQFF. CDR3 bases: TGTGCCAGCAGTTTACTCGGGACTAGCGGGACTAGCAATGAGCAGTTCTTC. The rearrangement uses TRBV28 and TRBJ2-1; TRBD2 aligns across 13 bases. The CDR3 sequence is 17 residues long. CDR1 and CDR2 from the germline V gene are MDHEN and SYDVKM. Germline trimming cut 2 bases from V and 6 bases from J; bases unmatched to any gene: 7.

The chain joins TRBV2 to TRBJ1-1, with 7 bases that match TRBD1. Germline V gene data show CDR1 as SNHLY and CDR2 as FYNNEI. This CDR3 has 15 residues. V was pared by 6 bases and J by 5 bases, with 12 bases of the junction left unmatched. CDR3 nucleotides: TGTGCCAGCAGCGATCGGCGACAGGGCAGGACTGAAGCTTTCTTT. It encodes CASSDRRQGRTEAFF. The full variable domain, its missing parts supplied by reference TRBV2 and TRBJ1-1, is EPEVTQTPSHQVTQMGQEVILRCVPISNHLYFYWYRQILGQKVEFLVSFYNNEISEKSEIFDDQFSVERPDGSNFTLKIRSTKLEDSAMYFCASSDRRQGRTEAFFGQGTRLTVV.

The CDR3 protein is CASSYGMLSEKLFF. CDR3 in DNA: TGTGCCAGCAGTTACGGGATGCTTTCTGAAAAACTGTTTTTT. The chain employs TRBV6-5 and TRBJ1-4, with D uncertain. The CDR3 loop spans 14 amino acids. The germline CDR1 and CDR2 sequences are MNHEY and SVGAGI. V shed 2 bases and J shed 7 bases, with 11 bases lying between them.

V is TRBV7-2 and J is TRBJ2-4; 14 positions match TRBD2. V dropped 2 bases and J dropped 9; count of bases not matched to a gene: 3. Germline CDR1 SGHTA, CDR2 FQGNSA. The CDR3 totals 15 residues. CDR3: CASSLMGTSGSIQYF. As DNA, the CDR3 is TGTGCCAGCAGCTTAATGGGGACTAGCGGGAGCATTCAGTACTTC.